This T cell receptor beta chain was profiled in a study of blood T cell repertoires in COVID-19. V shed 6 bases, J shed 3 bases, and the junction held 12 bases outside the gene matches. CDR1 and CDR2 (germline): LNHDA, SQIVND (reference sequence). The CDR3 has 16 amino acids. This study enrolled people aged roughly 18 to 90 from about 26 US geographic areas. The protocol was immunoSEQ multiplex PCR, while the TCRdb copy is restricted to in-frame clones and leaves out a portion. The sample holds approximately 300,000 clones, about nine tenths seen once. This clone was seen once. The chain uses TRBV19 and TRBJ2-7; TRBD1 aligns across 9 bases. The TCR was taken from a woman aged 25 to 39 who had recovered from COVID-19. Sequencing was performed on PBMCs or T cells enriched from blood (not recorded which). The chain's CDR3 is CASSRQWTGENYEQYF. The CDR3 DNA reads as TGTGCCAGTAGCCGCCAATGGACAGGGGAAAACTACGAGCAGTACTTC.